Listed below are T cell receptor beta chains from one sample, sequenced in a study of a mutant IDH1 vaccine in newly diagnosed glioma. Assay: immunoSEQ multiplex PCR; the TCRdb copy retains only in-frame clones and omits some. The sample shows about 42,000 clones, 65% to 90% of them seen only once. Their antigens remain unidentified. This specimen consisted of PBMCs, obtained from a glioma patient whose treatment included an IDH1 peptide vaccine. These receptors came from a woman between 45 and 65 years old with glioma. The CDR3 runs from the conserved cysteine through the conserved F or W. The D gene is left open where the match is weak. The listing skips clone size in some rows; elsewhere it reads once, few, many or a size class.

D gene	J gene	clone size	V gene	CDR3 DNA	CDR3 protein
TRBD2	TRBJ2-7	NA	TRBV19	TGTGCCAGCGGGACTAGCGGGGGGAACTACGAGCAGTACTTC	CASGTSGGNYEQYF
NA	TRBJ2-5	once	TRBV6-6	TGTGCCAGCAGTAAAGGTAGCGGTTGGCCCCAAGAGACCCAGTACTTC	CASSKGSGWPQETQYF
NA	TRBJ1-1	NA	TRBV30	TGTGCCTGGAGTGAGGGGGGTCAAGCTTTCTTT	CAWSEGGQAFF
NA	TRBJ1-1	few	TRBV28	TGTGCCAGCAGTTTGTCTACAAGCGTTAACACTGAAGCTTTCTTT	CASSLSTSVNTEAFF
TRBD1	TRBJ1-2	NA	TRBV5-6	TGTGCCAGCAGCTCAGACAGGGGGTCTAACTATGGCTACACCTTC	CASSSDRGSNYGYTF
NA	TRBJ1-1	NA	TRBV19	TGTGCCAGTTCTGCTGGGACAACACACACTGAAGCTTTCTTT	CASSAGTTHTEAFF
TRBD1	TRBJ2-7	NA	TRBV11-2	TGTGCCAGCAGCAGGACAGGTCCTGGACAGTACTTC	CASSRTGPGQYF
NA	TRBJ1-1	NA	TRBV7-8	TGTGCCAGCAGCATCCGGGGGACAAGAAACACTGAAGCTTTCTTT	CASSIRGTRNTEAFF
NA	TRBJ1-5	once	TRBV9	TGTGCCAGCAGCGTAGAGGGGTCGCCAGATCAGCCCCAGCATTTT	CASSVEGSPDQPQHF
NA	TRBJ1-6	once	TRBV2	TGTGCCAGCAAGGCAAGCTCCTATAATTCACCCCTCCACTTT	CASKASSYNSPLHF
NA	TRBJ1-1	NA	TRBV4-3	TGCGCCAGCAGCCACAATTCTGACACTGAAGCTTTCTTT	CASSHNSDTEAFF
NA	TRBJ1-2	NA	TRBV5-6	TGTGCCAGCAGCTCCTCACGGGACAACGGCGATGGCTACACCTTC	CASSSSRDNGDGYTF
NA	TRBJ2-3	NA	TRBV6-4	TGTGCCAGCAGTGACTCCTTAGATACGCAGTATTTT	CASSDSLDTQYF
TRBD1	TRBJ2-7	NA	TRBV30	TGTGCCTGGAGTGCGACAGGGGGTTACGAGCAGTACTTC	CAWSATGGYEQYF
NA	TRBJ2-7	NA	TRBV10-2	TGCGCCAGCAGTGAATCAATCCACGAGCAGTACTTC	CASSESIHEQYF
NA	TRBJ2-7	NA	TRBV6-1	TGTGCCAGCAGTCCTACCCAGGACGGGTCCTACGAGCAGTACTTC	CASSPTQDGSYEQYF
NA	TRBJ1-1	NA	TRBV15	TGTGCCACCGGTTTACGGAACACTGAAGCTTTCTTT	CATGLRNTEAFF
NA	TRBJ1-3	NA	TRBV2	TGTGCCAGCAGTAAGCTACAGGGTTCGGGAAACACCATATATTTT	CASSKLQGSGNTIYF
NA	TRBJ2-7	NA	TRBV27	TGTGCCAGCAGCCTTTTTGGGCCAGGGATCAACGAGCAGTACTTC	CASSLFGPGINEQYF
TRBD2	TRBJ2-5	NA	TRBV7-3	TGTGCCAGCAGCCCATCCGGGACTAGCACCGAGACCCAGTACTTC	CASSPSGTSTETQYF
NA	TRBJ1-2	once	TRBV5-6	TGTGCCAGCGCCCCCCGACAGCCCGCCTATGGCTACACCTTC	CASAPRQPAYGYTF
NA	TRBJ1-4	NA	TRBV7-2	TGTGCCAGCAGCCCGGGACCAGGCGAAAAACTGTTTTTT	CASSPGPGEKLFF
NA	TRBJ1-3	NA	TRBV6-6	TGTGCCAGCAGTTATTCCTCTGGAAACACCATATATTTT	CASSYSSGNTIYF
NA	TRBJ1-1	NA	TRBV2	TGTGCCAGTATACAGGAAGGGTACACTGAAGCTTTCTTT	CASIQEGYTEAFF
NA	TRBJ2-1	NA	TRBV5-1	TGCGCCAGCAGCCCCGATCGACAGGATGAGCAGTTCTTC	CASSPDRQDEQFF
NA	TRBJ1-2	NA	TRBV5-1	TGCGCCAGCAGCTTGGGAGACATTACTGATGGCTACACCTTC	CASSLGDITDGYTF
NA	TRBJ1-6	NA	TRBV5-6	TGTGCCAGCAGCTTGGCCCCAGGGACGGGATCACCCCTCCACTTT	CASSLAPGTGSPLHF
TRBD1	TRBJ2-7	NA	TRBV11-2	TGTGCCAGCAGGCGACAGGGCCTCCTCGAGCAGTACTTC	CASRRQGLLEQYF
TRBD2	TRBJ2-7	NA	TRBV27	TGTGCCAGCGGAACTAGCGGGGGATCCTACGAGCAGTACTTC	CASGTSGGSYEQYF
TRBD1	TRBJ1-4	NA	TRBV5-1	TGCGCCAGCAGCTCAATTTGGGACAGTAATGAAAAACTGTTTTTT	CASSSIWDSNEKLFF
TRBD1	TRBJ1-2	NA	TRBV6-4	TGTGCCACCTCGACCGGGACAGGGGCGAACTATGGCTACACCTTC	CATSTGTGANYGYTF
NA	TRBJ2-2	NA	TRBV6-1	TGTGCCACGGGGGACAGTTTAACCGGGGAGCTGTTTTTT	CATGDSLTGELFF
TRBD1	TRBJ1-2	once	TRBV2	TGTGCCAGCAGTGAAAGGGACAGGGAGAAGGGCTACACCTTC	CASSERDREKGYTF
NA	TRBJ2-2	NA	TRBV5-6	TGTGCCAGCAGCTTAGTAGGTGGGGGCACCGGGGAGCTGTTTTTT	CASSLVGGGTGELFF
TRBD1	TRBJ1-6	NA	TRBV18	TGTGCCAGCTCACCAGGGGACAGGGATAATTCACCCCTCCACTTT	CASSPGDRDNSPLHF
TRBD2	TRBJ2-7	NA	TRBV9	TGTGCCAGCAGCGGTAGCGGGGGACCCTACGAGCAGTACTTC	CASSGSGGPYEQYF
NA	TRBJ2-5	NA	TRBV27	TGTGCCAGCGGGAAAATCCAAGAGACCCAGTACTTC	CASGKIQETQYF
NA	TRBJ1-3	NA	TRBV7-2	TGTGCCAGCAGCTTAGAGGCCCTGTCTGGAAACACCATATATTTT	CASSLEALSGNTIYF
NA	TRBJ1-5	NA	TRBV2	TGTGCCAGCAACTTTGGCAATCAGCCCCAGCATTTT	CASNFGNQPQHF
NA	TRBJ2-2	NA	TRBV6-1	TGTGCCAGCAGATCCCGGGACAAGGGGCCGGGGGAGCTGTTTTTT	CASRSRDKGPGELFF
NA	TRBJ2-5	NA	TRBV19	TGTGCCAGTAGTATAGGATACGGAGAGACCCAGTACTTC	CASSIGYGETQYF
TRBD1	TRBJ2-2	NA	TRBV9	TGTGCCAGCAGTCTGCTGAGGGACAGGGACACCGGGGAGCTGTTTTTT	CASSLLRDRDTGELFF
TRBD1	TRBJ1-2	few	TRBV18	TGTGCCAGCTCACCTCCCGGGACAGGGGATGGGAACTATGGCTACACCTTC	CASSPPGTGDGNYGYTF
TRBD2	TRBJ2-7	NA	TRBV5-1	TGCGCCAGCAGCCCTCCCGAGCGGGGCCTATACGAGCAGTACTTC	CASSPPERGLYEQYF
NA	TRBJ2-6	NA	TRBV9	TGTGCCAGCAGCGTAGAGCCGGGGATGGGGGGGGCCAACGTCCTGACTTTC	CASSVEPGMGGANVLTF
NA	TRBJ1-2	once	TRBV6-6	TGTGCCAGCAGCCTGGAAGGTGGCTACACCTTC	CASSLEGGYTF
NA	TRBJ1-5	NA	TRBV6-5	TGTGCCACCCGTCGGGGGGGGAGTCAGCCCCAGCATTTT	CATRRGGSQPQHF
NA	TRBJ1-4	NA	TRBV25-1	TGTGCCAGCAGTTATACTAGGACTAATGAAAAACTGTTTTTT	CASSYTRTNEKLFF
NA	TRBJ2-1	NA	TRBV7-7	TGTGCTAGCAGCCCGGGCCCCTACAATGAGCAGTTCTTC	CASSPGPYNEQFF